A selection of T cell receptor beta chains follows, all from one sample in a study of cytomegalovirus exposure and HLA in healthy donors. Clones were sequenced by immunoSEQ multiplex PCR, and TCRdb holds only the in-frame ones, with some missing. The table shows 150,000 to 200,000 clones, with less than 85% occurring only once. The material sequenced was PBMCs. These receptors were obtained from a girl between 10 and 17 years old in good health and CMV-seropositive. CDR3s include the opening cysteine and the closing phenylalanine or tryptophan. D genes are given only for firm matches. The listing skips clone size in some rows; elsewhere it reads once, few, many or a size class.

D	V	J	size	CDR3	DNA
.	TRBV14	TRBJ1-2	.	CASSQYTTSNYGYTF	TGTGCCAGCAGCCAATACACAACATCTAACTATGGCTACACCTTC
.	TRBV5-1	TRBJ1-5	.	CASSLGGSNQPQHF	TGCGCCAGCAGCTTGGGGGGCAGCAATCAGCCCCAGCATTTT
TRBD1	TRBV19	TRBJ2-7	.	CASSNRDRGLEQYF	TGTGCCAGTAGTAATCGGGACAGGGGATTAGAGCAGTACTTC
TRBD2	TRBV10-2	TRBJ2-5	.	CASSGVAGQETQYF	TGCGCCAGCAGTGGGGTAGCGGGACAAGAGACCCAGTACTTC
TRBD1	TRBV5-4	TRBJ1-1	.	CASSLLGQGRVGTEAFF	TGTGCCAGCAGCTTGTTGGGACAGGGTCGGGTGGGCACTGAAGCTTTCTTT
.	TRBV29-1	TRBJ2-7	.	CSVDLDYEQYF	TGCAGCGTTGATCTAGACTACGAGCAGTACTTC
.	TRBV10-3	TRBJ1-3	.	CAISQGNTIYF	TGTGCCATCAGTCAAGGAAACACCATATATTTT
.	TRBV11-2	TRBJ2-2	once	CASSLVGGGGTGELFF	TGTGCCAGCAGCTTAGTAGGGGGGGGAGGCACCGGGGAGCTGTTTTTT
TRBD1	TRBV30	TRBJ1-2	few	CAWTRQGVGYGYTF	TGTGCCTGGACCAGACAGGGGGTAGGCTATGGCTACACCTTC
.	TRBV7-6	TRBJ1-3	few	CASSLGAFNSGNTIYF	TGTGCCAGCAGCTTAGGGGCGTTCAACTCTGGAAACACCATATATTTT
TRBD2	TRBV7-2	TRBJ2-1	.	CASSLGTSGGAYNEQFF	TGTGCCAGCAGCTTAGGGACTAGCGGGGGGGCCTACAATGAGCAGTTCTTC
.	TRBV7-8	TRBJ2-4	.	CASRPRAKNIQYF	TGTGCCAGCAGACCCAGAGCCAAAAACATTCAGTACTTC
.	TRBV19	TRBJ1-5	.	CASSIQGSNSFGQPQHF	TGTGCCAGTAGTATACAGGGGTCCAACTCATTCGGACAGCCCCAGCATTTT
.	TRBV11-2	TRBJ2-5	.	CASSSTPGGETQYF	TGTGCCAGCAGCTCAACGCCCGGGGGAGAGACCCAGTACTTC
.	TRBV7-9	TRBJ2-7	.	CASSPRSGDLWAYEQYF	TGTGCCAGCAGCCCGCGTTCTGGTGACCTGTGGGCTTACGAGCAGTACTTC
.	TRBV6-5	TRBJ1-5	.	CASSYSDRHQPQHF	TGTGCCAGCAGTTACTCGGACAGACATCAGCCCCAGCATTTT
TRBD2	TRBV11-3	TRBJ2-2	.	CASSLGLAGPTGELFF	TGTGCCAGCAGCTTAGGCCTAGCGGGGCCCACCGGGGAGCTGTTTTTT
.	TRBV7-9	TRBJ1-2	.	CASGFETFPNYGYTF	TGTGCCAGCGGTTTTGAGACTTTCCCTAACTATGGCTACACCTTC
.	TRBV11-3	TRBJ1-6	.	CASSLAEAREYGGPPLHF	TGTGCCAGCAGCTTAGCCGAGGCGAGGGAGTACGGCGGGCCACCCCTCCACTTT
TRBD1	TRBV7-6	TRBJ2-7	few	CASSFTALGQGVYEQYF	TGTGCCAGCAGCTTTACCGCCCTGGGACAGGGGGTGTACGAGCAGTACTTC
.	TRBV7-9	TRBJ2-2	.	CASSLTGNTGELFF	TGTGCCAGCAGCTTAACCGGGAACACCGGGGAGCTGTTTTTT
.	TRBV5-6	TRBJ1-4	.	CASSEPTAGLGEKLFF	TGTGCCAGCAGCGAACCGACGGCAGGGTTGGGTGAAAAACTGTTTTTT
.	TRBV18	TRBJ2-5	.	CASSPPEETQYF	TGTGCCAGCTCACCACCCGAAGAGACCCAGTACTTC
TRBD2	TRBV10-3	TRBJ2-5	.	CAIRPSGGIQETQYF	TGTGCCATTCGCCCAAGCGGGGGAATACAAGAGACCCAGTACTTC
TRBD2	TRBV27	TRBJ2-3	.	CASKSSGGLNTDTQYF	TGTGCCAGCAAATCTAGCGGGGGGTTGAACACAGATACGCAGTATTTT
TRBD1	TRBV7-9	TRBJ2-5	.	CASSPHTGGSETQYF	TGTGCCAGCAGCCCACACACAGGGGGCAGTGAGACCCAGTACTTC
TRBD2	TRBV5-6	TRBJ2-5	once	CASSPRTSGGQETQYF	TGTGCCAGCAGCCCTCGGACTAGCGGGGGACAAGAGACCCAGTACTTC
.	TRBV18	TRBJ1-4	.	CASSSMGGGKLFF	TGTGCCAGCTCATCAATGGGCGGGGGAAAACTGTTTTTT
TRBD1	TRBV6-5	TRBJ1-1	once	CASSWTGGSLGAFF	TGTGCCAGCAGTTGGACAGGGGGCAGTTTGGGAGCTTTCTTT
.	TRBV9	TRBJ1-6	.	CASSAQVDSSYNSPLHF	TGTGCCAGCAGCGCGCAGGTGGACAGCTCCTATAATTCACCCCTCCACTTT
TRBD1	TRBV25-1	TRBJ1-4	.	CASSGTGRVNEKLFF	TGTGCCAGCAGTGGGACAGGGAGGGTGAATGAAAAACTGTTTTTT
.	TRBV7-2	TRBJ1-5	.	CASSLVGENQPQHF	TGTGCCAGCAGCCTAGTTGGGGAGAATCAGCCCCAGCATTTT
TRBD1	TRBV5-1	TRBJ1-6	.	CASSLDSNRGNSPLHF	TGCGCCAGCAGCTTGGATTCTAACAGGGGGAATTCACCCCTCCACTTT
.	TRBV11-3	TRBJ1-1	.	CASSLGRFGTENTEAFF	TGTGCCAGCAGCTTAGGGAGGTTCGGTACAGAGAACACTGAAGCTTTCTTT
TRBD1	TRBV29-1	TRBJ2-3	.	CSVARGGTGGFKDTQYF	TGCAGCGTTGCGAGGGGGGGGACAGGGGGCTTCAAAGATACGCAGTATTTT
.	TRBV7-2	TRBJ2-4	.	CASSLEGVLAKNIQYF	TGTGCCAGCAGCTTAGAAGGAGTCCTAGCCAAAAACATTCAGTACTTC
TRBD2	TRBV2	TRBJ2-1	.	CASGERGSSYNEQFF	TGTGCCAGCGGGGAGCGGGGGAGCTCCTACAATGAGCAGTTCTTC
.	TRBV4-2	TRBJ1-2	.	CASSQVAGALSDGYTF	TGTGCCAGCAGCCAAGTTGCGGGGGCACTATCCGATGGCTACACCTTC
.	TRBV29-1	TRBJ2-5	.	CSHQGYQETQYF	TGCAGCCATCAGGGGTACCAAGAGACCCAGTACTTC
.	TRBV5-1	TRBJ2-7	.	CASSRGGTEAYSEQYF	TGCGCCAGCAGCCGAGGCGGGACGGAAGCCTACTCCGAGCAGTACTTC
TRBD1	TRBV5-6	TRBJ2-7	.	CASRRQGSPHEQYF	TGTGCCAGCAGGAGACAGGGATCCCCGCACGAGCAGTACTTC
TRBD1	TRBV27	TRBJ1-4	once	CASRGGQLNEKLFF	TGTGCCAGCAGAGGGGGACAGCTTAATGAAAAACTGTTTTTT
.	TRBV11-2	TRBJ2-6	.	CASSQNGWANVLTF	TGTGCCAGCAGCCAGAATGGCTGGGCCAACGTCCTGACTTTC
.	TRBV4-3	TRBJ2-1	.	CASSQDPHTGSSYNEQFF	TGCGCCAGCAGCCAAGACCCCCATACAGGGAGCTCCTACAATGAGCAGTTCTTC
TRBD1	TRBV10-1	TRBJ2-3	.	CASSSGQGAGDTQYF	TGCGCCAGCAGTTCGGGACAGGGGGCCGGAGATACGCAGTATTTT
TRBD1	TRBV4-3	TRBJ2-3	.	CASSPRDRGQDTQYF	TGCGCCAGCAGCCCCCGGGACAGGGGGCAGGATACGCAGTATTTT
.	TRBV10-3	TRBJ1-3	few	CAISPSREIGNTIYF	TGTGCCATCAGCCCCAGTCGGGAGATTGGAAACACCATATATTTT
.	TRBV5-5	TRBJ2-7	.	CASSSPSQGAYEQYF	TGTGCCAGCAGCTCGCCCTCACAGGGCGCCTACGAGCAGTACTTC
.	TRBV9	TRBJ2-2	.	CASSIGGINTGELFF	TGTGCCAGCAGCATCGGAGGGATTAACACCGGGGAGCTGTTTTTT
TRBD2	TRBV7-6	TRBJ2-7	.	CASSLGLAGGQAEQYF	TGTGCCAGCAGCTTGGGACTAGCGGGGGGGCAGGCCGAGCAGTACTTC
TRBD1	TRBV6-1	TRBJ2-1	.	CASSDYGTGMKANEQFF	TGTGCCAGCAGTGATTATGGGACAGGGATGAAGGCGAATGAGCAGTTCTTC
.	TRBV9	TRBJ1-5	.	CASSVDQGGIGPQHF	TGTGCCAGCAGCGTAGACCAGGGAGGGATTGGGCCCCAGCATTTT
TRBD2	TRBV25-1	TRBJ2-3	.	CASSDGAGGPSTDTQYF	TGTGCCAGCAGTGACGGAGCGGGGGGTCCTAGCACAGATACGCAGTATTTT
TRBD1	TRBV5-1	TRBJ1-4	.	CASSTGQVGEKLFF	TGCGCCAGCAGCACGGGACAGGTCGGGGAAAAACTGTTTTTT
.	TRBV4-3	TRBJ2-5	.	CASSQETSMRETQYF	TGCGCCAGCAGCCAAGAGACTAGTATGAGAGAGACCCAGTACTTC
.	TRBV29-1	TRBJ1-5	.	CSVVVGEAILGNQPQHF	TGCAGCGTTGTAGTGGGTGAGGCTATATTGGGCAATCAGCCCCAGCATTTT
.	TRBV7-9	TRBJ1-5	.	CASSRGELSNQPQHF	TGTGCCAGCAGTCGGGGGGAGCTTAGCAATCAGCCCCAGCATTTT
TRBD2	TRBV13	TRBJ2-2	.	CASSPGLAGGLAGELFF	TGTGCCAGCAGCCCGGGACTAGCGGGGGGCTTAGCCGGGGAGCTGTTTTTT
TRBD1	TRBV7-2	TRBJ2-7	.	CASSFDRGGYEQYF	TGTGCCAGCAGCTTTGACAGGGGTGGCTACGAGCAGTACTTC